The 7 T cell receptor beta chains below come from one sample, sequenced in a study of OX40 agonist ivuxolimab in advanced cancers. Sequencing was performed with immunoSEQ multiplex PCR; in TCRdb, only in-frame clones are kept and a portion is missing. In the table there are about 100,000 clones, 85% to 95% of which are singletons. This sample comprised CD4+ or CD8+ T cells sorted from blood, obtained in a trial of the OX40 agonist ivuxolimab. Every receptor here comes from an adult with an advanced solid tumor such as melanoma, head and neck, liver or kidney cancer.

J is TRBJ2-7 and V is TRBV27; the match to TRBD2 covers 7 bases. Trimming took 6 bases from V and 0 from J; bases not matched to a gene: 5. The length of the CDR3 is 14 residues. In germline, CDR1 is MNHEY, CDR2 SMNVEV (reference sequence). This CDR3 reads CASSGRDYSYEQYF. The CDR3 bases are TGTGCCAGCAGCGGCCGGGACTACTCCTACGAGCAGTACTTC.

The chain links TRBV10-3 to TRBJ1-5; D is unresolved. V lost 4 bases and J 5 bases, leaving 12 bases between the germline ends. This CDR3 comprises 14 residues. The germline V gene encodes CDR1 ENHRY and CDR2 SYGVKD. The CDR3 protein is CAISGGGSDQPQHF. The CDR3 bases are TGTGCCATCAGTGGGGGAGGGTCCGATCAGCCCCAGCATTTT.

This sequence joins TRBV4-2 and TRBJ2-7; D may match TRBD1 or TRBD2 (5 bases each). Trimming cost V 5 bases and J 6 bases, with 17 bases left between them. The CDR3 is made up of 14 amino acids. Germline V CDR1 and CDR2: LGHNA, YNFKEQ. The CDR3 DNA sequence: TGTGCCAGCAGCGATTACAACGGGGCCTCCGAGCAGTACTTC. Amino acid sequence: CASSDYNGASEQYF.

The chain links TRBV13 to TRBJ2-5; TRBD2 agrees at 12 bases. The CDR3 covers 15 residues. The germline CDR1 and CDR2 sequences are PRHDT and FYEKMQ (reference sequence). The V segment lost 5 bases and the J segment 3 bases; nucleotides outside the gene matches: 4. The CDR3 coding sequence is TGTGCCAGCAGCGGGCGGACTAGCGGGGAAGAGACCCAGTACTTC. Its protein is CASSGRTSGEETQYF.

This chain uses TRBV2 with TRBJ1-5; D is ambiguous. The CDR3 contains 15 residues. Germline values: CDR1 SNHLY, CDR2 FYNNEI. V lost 3 bases and J 0 bases, leaving 9 bases between the germline ends. CDR3 nucleotides: TGTGCCAGCAGTGACTCATGGACTAGCAATCAGCCCCAGCATTTT. Encoded protein: CASSDSWTSNQPQHF.

The J gene is TRBJ1-1, the V gene TRBV5-1; 8 bases align to TRBD1. The CDR3 has 12 amino acids. The V gene's germline CDR1 is SGHRS and CDR2 YFSETQ. The V and J ends lost 1 base and 12 bases, in that order; junction bases with no gene match: 5. The chain's CDR3 is CASSLTRQGPFF. The CDR3 DNA is TGCGCCAGCAGCTTGACGCGACAGGGGCCTTTCTTT.

The genes are TRBV27 and TRBJ1-5; 9 bases line up with TRBD1. The germline CDR1 and CDR2 sequences are MNHEY and SMNVEV (reference sequence). V shed 5 bases and J 6 bases; nucleotides not matched to a gene: 8. The CDR3 has 15 amino acids. The CDR3 DNA reads TGTGCCAGCAGTCTCGGGACAGGGCTCAGTCAGCCCCAGCATTTT. Protein: CASSLGTGLSQPQHF.